Included here is one T cell receptor beta chain sequence, with context. The sample comes from a study of blood T cell repertoires in COVID-19. Overall study context: T cells, B-cell-depleted T cells, or PBMCs supplied cDNA or gDNA.

The repertoire was sequenced with immunoSEQ multiplex PCR; TCRdb's copy has only in-frame clones and lacks some. Seen here are some 340,000 clones, roughly four fifths observed once, and the top ten hold 5.1%. Donors were grouped by their self-reported clinical history. Sequenced material: PBMCs or T cells enriched from blood (not recorded which). The source is a woman between 45 and 60 years old who had recovered from COVID-19.

CDR3 in DNA: TGTGCCAGCAGCTTAGTGCGGGGGCCTACCTACGAGCAGTACTTC. Its protein is CASSLVRGPTYEQYF. This chain joins TRBV7-2 and TRBJ2-7; TRBD2 is a possible D gene (7 bases). V was clipped by 1 base and J by 2 bases, with 12 bases between them. Germline V CDR1 and CDR2: SGHTA, FQGNSA. The CDR3 totals 15 residues.